These 12 T cell receptor beta chains share one sample of origin, sequenced in a study of cytomegalovirus exposure and HLA in healthy donors. 13 Jbeta primers and 60 Vbeta primers were used for the PCR. The repertoire was sequenced with immunoSEQ multiplex PCR; TCRdb's copy has only in-frame clones and lacks some. The table has under 150,000 clones, about two thirds seen once. The sample taken for sequencing was PBMCs. These receptors all stem from a woman aged 60-70 years in good health and CMV-seropositive.

This chain connects TRBV18 to TRBJ2-7; possibly TRBD1 for D (5 bases). The germline CDR1 and CDR2 sequences are KGHSH and LQKENI. This CDR3 has 16 amino acids. Trimming pared 1 base from V and 0 bases from J, leaving 13 bases between. The CDR3 DNA reads as TGTGCCAGCTCACCACAAATGGGGCAGAACTCCTACGAGCAGTACTTC. It is translated as CASSPQMGQNSYEQYF.

This sequence joins TRBV19 and TRBJ2-5; D not certain. The CDR3 extends over 13 amino acids. Germline V gives CDR1 LNHDA, CDR2 SQIVND (reference sequence). Trimming cost V 4 bases and J 2 bases, with 8 bases left between them. Here the CDR3 DNA reads TGTGCCAGTAGTAGCCAGTGGCAAGAGACCCAGTACTTC. Its translation: CASSSQWQETQYF.

The rearrangement uses TRBV5-1 and TRBJ1-1; no definite D call. V lost 5 bases, J lost 3 bases, and 5 bases lay in between. The CDR3 totals 11 residues. Germline-derived CDR1 and CDR2 are SGHRS and YFSETQ. The CDR3 region is CASSPDTEAFF. The CDR3 region has the DNA TGCGCCAGCAGTCCGGACACTGAAGCTTTCTTT.

In regard to this clone: One end of the junction fails to match germline, which may point to a read error. The V call is TRBV5-1, the J call TRBJ2-5; TRBD1 aligns across 9 bases. CDR1 is SGHRS and CDR2 is YFSETQ in the germline V gene. This CDR3 contains 15 residues. CDR3 loop: CTSSPGTGRMETQYF. The CDR3 coding sequence is TGCACCAGCAGCCCAGGGACAGGGCGAATGGAGACCCAGTACTTC.

The rearrangement links TRBV29-1 to TRBJ1-2; weak D call: TRBD1 (6 bases). Trimming cost V 4 bases and J 7 bases, with 16 bases left between them. From germline, CDR1 is SQVTM and CDR2 ANQGSEA. The length of the CDR3 is 13 residues. In nucleotides, the CDR3 is TGCAGCGTTGGGGATGGCAGCAGGGGTGGCTACACCTTC. Translating it yields CSVGDGSRGGYTF.

This chain connects TRBV9 to TRBJ1-2, with 8 positions matching TRBD1. The CDR3 consists of 15 residues. Germline V gives CDR1 SGDLS, CDR2 YYNGEE. J lost 4 bases, V lost 1 base, and 6 bases had no gene match. The CDR3 protein is CASSVSGTGSYGYTF. CDR3 coding DNA: TGTGCCAGCAGCGTATCCGGGACAGGTAGCTATGGCTACACCTTC. The full variable domain, its missing parts supplied by reference TRBV9 and TRBJ1-2, is DSGVTQTPKHLITATGQRVTLRCSPRSGDLSVYWYQQSLDQGLQFLIQYYNGEERAKGNILERFSAQQFPDLHSELNLSSLELGDSALYFCASSVSGTGSYGYTFGSGTRLTVV.

The V gene is TRBV14, the J gene TRBJ2-7, with TRBD1 matching 7 bases. Germline V gene data show CDR1 as SGHDN and CDR2 as FVKESK. The CDR3 contains 13 residues. The V and J ends lost 3 bases and 2 bases, in that order; junction bases with no gene match: 1. CDR3 in DNA: TGTGCCAGCAGCCACGGGACAGCCTACGAGCAGTACTTC. Its translation is CASSHGTAYEQYF.

The chain couples TRBV4-2 to TRBJ2-7, with 9 bases identical to TRBD2. Germline trimming cut 3 bases from V and 1 base from J; bases unmatched to any gene: 13. This CDR3 spans 18 amino acids. Germline V CDR1 and CDR2: LGHNA, YNFKEQ. The CDR3 protein is CASSQLLASGGLSYEQYF. CDR3 nucleotides: TGTGCCAGCAGCCAGCTTCTTGCGAGCGGGGGGCTATCCTACGAGCAGTACTTC.

The chain uses TRBV12-2 and TRBJ1-3. TRBV12-2 is noted as a pseudogene. The CDR3 is 15 residues long. CDR3 protein: CASRLTGGSGNTIYF. The CDR3 DNA reads TGTGCAAGTCGCTTAACGGGGGGCTCTGGAAACACCATATATTTT.

The chain recombines TRBV5-5 with TRBJ1-5; D gene uncertain. Germline CDR1 is SGHKS and CDR2 is YYEKEE (reference sequence). The CDR3 has 13 residues. Trimming removed 5 bases from V and 3 bases from J, with 9 bases in between. This CDR3 is CASSRVLNQPQHF. The CDR3 DNA sequence: TGTGCCAGCAGTCGGGTCCTCAATCAGCCCCAGCATTTT. Using reference TRBV5-5 and TRBJ1-5 for the parts outside the CDR3, the full variable domain is DAGVTQSPTHLIKTRGQQVTLRCSPISGHKSVSWYQQVLGQGPQFIFQYYEKEERGRGNFPDRFSARQFPNYSSELNVNALLLGDSALYLCASSRVLNQPQHFGDGTRLSIL.

This clone was seen a few times. The chain combines TRBV5-4 with TRBJ1-1, with TRBD1 matching over 7 bases. Germline CDR1 reads SGHNT; CDR2 reads YYREEE (reference sequence). This CDR3 region has 15 residues. The J segment lost 4 bases and the V segment lost 3 bases, leaving 9 bases of the junction unmatched. The DNA for the CDR3 is TGTGCCAGCAGCTCAAACAGGGGAACGGTCACTGAAGCTTTCTTT. Translating it yields CASSSNRGTVTEAFF.

The chain has TRBV11-2 and TRBJ2-5; 8 bases are a match to TRBD1. The CDR3 covers 12 residues. CDR1 is SGHAT, CDR2 FQNNGV, per germline. With V trimmed by 10 bases and J by 4 bases, 5 bases remained unmatched. CDR3 in amino acids: CATGQGRETQYF. The CDR3 nucleotides are TGTGCCACCGGACAGGGCCGAGAGACCCAGTACTTC.